The 15 T cell receptor beta chains below come from one sample, sequenced in a study of regulatory T cells in long-lasting Graves disease. Time point denoted: newly diagnosed GD, antithyroid drugs for less than 3 months. RNA from PBMCs was the source of the TCR library. Arm-PCR with iRepertoire HTBI primers amplified the CDR3 regions for these TCR beta libraries. One entry per CDR3 protein, called by TCRdb with MiXCR from the multiplex PCR reads. Among approximately 230,000 distinct CDR3 sequences listed, approximately 16% were seen once. The source material was peripheral blood mononuclear cells (PBMCs), sampled at new diagnosis, from a patient treated with antithyroid drugs. All receptors derive from a female donor with Graves disease.

This clonotype was seen repeatedly, ten times or more. The rearrangement links TRBV19 to TRBJ2-1; 7 bases are a match to TRBD2. The J segment lost 5 bases and the V segment lost 4 bases, leaving 8 bases of the junction unmatched. Germline V gene lookup returns CDR1 LNHDA and CDR2 SQIVND (reference sequence). The CDR3 extends over 15 amino acids. The chain's CDR3 is CASSTFGGGDNEQFF. The CDR3 region has the DNA TGTGCCAGTAGTACGTTCGGTGGGGGGGACAATGAGCAGTTCTTC.

This clonotype was observed at least ten times. V gene TRBV28 combines with J gene TRBJ1-5, with D perhaps TRBD1 (6 bases). Deletions cut 4 bases from V and 6 bases from J, with 19 bases between. CDR3 size: 16 residues. Per the germline V gene, CDR1 is MDHEN and CDR2 is SYDVKM. CDR3 coding DNA: TGTGCCAGCAGTTCCCCTGGTTTTGGGGGCGGTCAGCCCCAGCATTTT. Protein product: CASSSPGFGGGQPQHF.

The table lists this clonotype with a few counts. A read error may explain this, as a much larger clone is one base away. The chain recombines TRBV18 with TRBJ2-7; 7 positions agree with TRBD1. The CDR3 runs 18 residues. Germline lookup yields CDR1 KGHSH and CDR2 LQKENI. The CDR3: CVSSAYSGLGQLAYEQYF. In DNA form, the CDR3 reads TGTGTCAGCTCCGCCTACTCCGGCCTGGGACAGCTAGCCTACGAGCAGTACTTC.

The J gene is TRBJ2-1, the V gene TRBV12-5; 7 positions match TRBD1. This CDR3 has 14 amino acids. Germline CDR1 and CDR2: LGHNT and FRNRAP. V lost 7 bases and J lost 10; bases outside the gene matches: 13. CDR3 DNA sequence: TGTGCTAGTGTTACGAGGGGGCCCGCGCCCGAGCAGTTCTTC. This sequence encodes CASVTRGPAPEQFF.

This clonotype was detected a few times. The chain carries TRBV27 and TRBJ2-7; D tentatively fits TRBD1 or TRBD2 (5 bases each). With 1 base removed from V and 5 bases from J, the gap between germline ends came to 9 bases. Germline loops: CDR1 MNHEY, CDR2 SMNVEV (reference sequence). This CDR3 comprises 13 residues. The CDR3, as DNA: TGTGCCAGCAGTTTATTAGGGGACGACGAGCAGTACTTC. This encodes CASSLLGDDEQYF.

In its sample, this clonotype was seen many times. The J gene is TRBJ2-7, the V gene TRBV28, with 14 bases aligning to TRBD2. The CDR3 runs 15 residues. Trimming took 4 bases from V and 9 from J; bases not matched to a gene: 8. Per germline, CDR1 MDHEN and CDR2 SYDVKM. The CDR3 DNA follows: TGTGCCAGCAGTTCGACTAGCGGGAGGGTGGGATCGCAGTACTTC. This sequence encodes CASSSTSGRVGSQYF.

This clonotype has at least ten counts. V usage is TRBV7-9 and J usage is TRBJ2-5; 7 bases fit TRBD2. In germline, CDR1 is SEHNR, CDR2 FQNEAQ (reference sequence). The CDR3 has 16 residues. V lost 6 bases, J lost 5 bases, and 15 bases stayed unmatched. The DNA for the CDR3 is TGTGCCAGCAGTTACCCCCACCGACTAGCAGGGGAGACCCAGTACTTC. Amino acids: CASSYPHRLAGETQYF. Full variable domain (missing parts from reference TRBV7-9 and TRBJ2-5): DTGVSQNPRHKITKRGQNVTFRCDPISEHNRLYWYRQTLGQGPEFLTYFQNEAQLEKSRLLSDRFSAERPKGSFSTLEIQRTEQGDSAMYLCASSYPHRLAGETQYFGPGTRLLVL.

The genes are TRBV19 and TRBJ2-7, with TRBD2 identical over 11 bases. This CDR3 spans 14 amino acids. The germline gives CDR1 LNHDA, CDR2 SQIVND (reference sequence). The V gene end was trimmed by 11 bases and the J gene end by 7 bases; junction bases not matched to a gene: 13. As DNA, the CDR3 is TGTGCCGGTAAACTAGCGGGAGAATATGGGGAGCAGTACTTC. Translation gives CAGKLAGEYGEQYF.

The table lists this clonotype with many counts. V is TRBV30 and J is TRBJ2-3; 10 positions match TRBD1. CDR3 size: 17 residues. CDR1 is GTSNPN, CDR2 SVGIG, per germline (reference sequence). Losses at the gene ends were 2 bases for V and 1 base for J; bases not matched to a gene: 9. CDR3 loop: CAWSWERDRGGTDTQYF. The CDR3 nucleotides read TGTGCCTGGAGTTGGGAGCGGGACAGGGGAGGCACAGATACGCAGTATTTT.

Many counts were recorded for this clonotype. The chain combines TRBV2 with TRBJ2-5; D is ambiguous. The germline V gene has CDR1 SNHLY and CDR2 FYNNEI. CDR3 length: 14 residues. V lost 4 bases, J lost 4 bases, and 13 bases lay in between. In nucleotides, the CDR3 is TGTGCCAGCAGTGGCTTGATCGTCGGAGAGACCCAGTACTTC. This encodes CASSGLIVGETQYF. Using reference TRBV2 and TRBJ2-5 for the parts outside the CDR3, the full variable domain is EPEVTQTPSHQVTQMGQEVILRCVPISNHLYFYWYRQILGQKVEFLVSFYNNEISEKSEIFDDQFSVERPDGSNFTLKIRSTKLEDSAMYFCASSGLIVGETQYFGPGTRLLVL.

In this sample, this clonotype turned up many times. This chain joins TRBV28 and TRBJ2-7; D call uncertain. Germline-derived CDR1 and CDR2 are MDHEN and SYDVKM. Trimming took off 8 bases at V and 1 base at J, with 12 bases between the two ends. This CDR3 is 13 amino acids long. This chain's CDR3 is CASGSGASYEQYF. The CDR3 DNA is TGTGCCAGCGGGTCGGGTGCGTCCTACGAGCAGTACTTC.

This clonotype has a count of ten or more. The rearrangement links TRBV30 to TRBJ1-2; D is possibly TRBD1 (6 bases). CDR3 length: 11 amino acids. Germline CDR1 GTSNPN, CDR2 SVGIG (reference sequence). V was clipped by 6 bases and J by 7 bases, with 12 bases between them. CDR3 sequence: CACLGGSGYTF. CDR3 nucleotide sequence: TGTGCCTGTTTAGGGGGGTCTGGCTACACCTTC.

This clonotype appeared many times. The rearrangement uses TRBV24-1 and TRBJ1-4; D may be TRBD1 (6 bases). Germline loops: CDR1 KGHDR, CDR2 SFDVKD. The V and J ends lost 9 bases and 3 bases respectively, with 13 bases between them. The CDR3 is 14 amino acids. The CDR3 protein is CATASGAANEKLFF. The CDR3, as DNA: TGTGCCACCGCATCAGGGGCTGCTAATGAAAAACTGTTTTTT.

The sample holds many counts of this clonotype. V usage is TRBV6-8 and J usage is TRBJ1-2; 7 bases match TRBD1. Germline assignment: CDR1 MNHGY and CDR2 SAAAGT. This CDR3 is 15 amino acids long. Unmatched junction bases numbered 8, after V lost 5 bases and J lost 2 bases. The CDR3 protein is CASSHTRGLNYGYTF. The CDR3 DNA reads as TGTGCCAGCAGTCATACCAGGGGGTTGAACTATGGCTACACCTTC.

This clonotype was observed a few times. The rearrangement links TRBV9 to TRBJ2-2; D possibly corresponds to TRBD1 (5 bases). CDR3 length: 15 amino acids. Germline CDR1 is SGDLS and CDR2 is YYNGEE. V lost 0 bases and J 5 bases, leaving 11 bases between the germline ends. The CDR3 DNA reads as TGTGCCAGCAGCGTAGAATCCCAGGGAACCGGGGAGCTGTTTTTT. Translated, it gives CASSVESQGTGELFF.